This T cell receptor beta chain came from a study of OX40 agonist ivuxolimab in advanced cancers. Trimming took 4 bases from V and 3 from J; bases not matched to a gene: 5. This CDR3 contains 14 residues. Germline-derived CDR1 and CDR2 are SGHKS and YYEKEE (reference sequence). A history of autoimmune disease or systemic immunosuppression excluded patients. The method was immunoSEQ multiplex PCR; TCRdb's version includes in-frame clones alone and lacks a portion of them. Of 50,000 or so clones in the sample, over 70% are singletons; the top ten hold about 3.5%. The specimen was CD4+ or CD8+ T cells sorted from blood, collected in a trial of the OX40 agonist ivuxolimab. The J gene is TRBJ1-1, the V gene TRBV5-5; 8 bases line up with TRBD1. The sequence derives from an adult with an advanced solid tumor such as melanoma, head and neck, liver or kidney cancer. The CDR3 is CASSPRDRYTEAFF. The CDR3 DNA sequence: TGTGCCAGCAGCCCGAGGGACAGGTACACTGAAGCTTTCTTT. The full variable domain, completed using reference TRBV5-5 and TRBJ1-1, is DAGVTQSPTHLIKTRGQQVTLRCSPISGHKSVSWYQQVLGQGPQFIFQYYEKEERGRGNFPDRFSARQFPNYSSELNVNALLLGDSALYLCASSPRDRYTEAFFGQGTRLTVV.